A selection of T cell receptor beta chains follows, all from one sample in a study of response to subunit inactivated influenza vaccine. TCRdb recomputed calls from the RT-PCR reads with MiXCR, one row per CDR3 protein. The table shows a few hundred thousand distinct CDR3 sequences, with 14% occurring only once. The starting material was PBMCs from blood, obtained less than 13 days after vaccination. Receptor source: a man aged 45 to 65 who received an inactivated influenza vaccine. Both conserved end residues are part of each CDR3. A D gene is named only where the DNA matches it firmly. Size tells how often a clone was seen (once, few, many) or the class of an expanded clone, and some rows leave it out.

abundance	v_gene	j_gene	d_gene	CDR3nt	CDR3aa
many	TRBV7-2	TRBJ1-2	TRBD1	TGTGCCAGCAGCTTAGCAGACAGGGATGGCTACACCTTC	CASSLADRDGYTF
.	TRBV20-1	TRBJ1-1	TRBD1	TGCAGTGCTGGAGACAGGGGTGAAGCTTTCTTT	CSAGDRGEAFF
.	TRBV30	TRBJ2-6	.	TGTGCCTGGAGTGGTGTAAGGACAATAGCCTCTGGGGCCAACGTCCTGACTTTC	CAWSGVRTIASGANVLTF
many	TRBV20-1	TRBJ1-4	.	TGCAGTGCTAGAGTCGGCATTAATGAAAAACTGTTTTTT	CSARVGINEKLFF
.	TRBV4-3	TRBJ2-3	.	TGCGCCAGCAGCCAAGATGGGTATGAAGGTTTGACAGATACGCAGTATTTT	CASSQDGYEGLTDTQYF
.	TRBV7-3	TRBJ2-3	.	TGTGCCAGCAGCCCCCTTGGGCAGACAAGCACAGATACGCAGTATTTT	CASSPLGQTSTDTQYF
few	TRBV20-1	TRBJ1-4	TRBD1	TGCAGTGCCCGGACGGACAGGGTTAATGAAAAACTGTTTTTT	CSARTDRVNEKLFF
many	TRBV7-2	TRBJ2-4	.	TGTGCCAGCAGTCCAATTGCGGCCAAAAACATTCAGTACTTC	CASSPIAAKNIQYF
few	TRBV12-3/TRBV12-4	TRBJ2-3	TRBD1	TGTGCCAGCAGACAGGGACAGGCACAATCAGATACGCAGTATTTT	CASRQGQAQSDTQYF
few	TRBV12-3/TRBV12-4	TRBJ2-3	TRBD2	TGTGCCAGCAGTTCCGGGACTACCAGCACAGATACGCAGTATTTT	CASSSGTTSTDTQYF
few	TRBV5-1	TRBJ2-7	.	TGCGCCAGCCGTCTTCGTGGCGCCTCCTACGAGCAGTACTTC	CASRLRGASYEQYF
few	TRBV6-2/TRBV6-3	TRBJ2-2	.	TGTGCCAGCAGTTCCATGACCACCGGGGAGCTGTTTTTT	CASSSMTTGELFF
.	TRBV4-1	TRBJ2-3	.	TGCGCCAGCGGAGGGGGCAACACAGATACGCAGTATTTT	CASGGGNTDTQYF
few	TRBV29-1	TRBJ2-5	TRBD1	TGCAGCGCCCGGGACAGATCACAAGAGACCCAGTACTTC	CSARDRSQETQYF
.	TRBV19	TRBJ1-1	.	TGTGCCAGTAGCCCTGGGGCGACACAAGCTTTCTTT	CASSPGATQAFF
.	TRBV6-1	TRBJ2-5	TRBD2	TGTGCCGCGGGACTAGCGCGTACGTCCCAACGGGAGACCCAGTACTTC	CAAGLARTSQRETQYF
.	TRBV12-3/TRBV12-4	TRBJ1-2	.	TGTGCCAGCAGCAACTTTATCTGGGGCGAAATTGGGGGCTACACCTTC	CASSNFIWGEIGGYTF
.	TRBV15	TRBJ2-5	.	TGTGCCACCAGCGGGGCGTCTGTGCCAGGTTTAAAGACCCAGTACTTC	CATSGASVPGLKTQYF
few	TRBV5-1	TRBJ2-1	.	TGCGCCAGCAGCTTCACAGAATCCTACAATGAGCAGTTCTTC	CASSFTESYNEQFF
.	TRBV7-2	TRBJ2-7	.	TGTGCCAGCAGCTTAGAAGTTGACCTCGAGCAGTACTTC	CASSLEVDLEQYF
few	TRBV6-1	TRBJ1-5	TRBD1	TGTGCCAGCAGTGAAGCGGACAGGGGTCCTCAGCCCCAGCATTTT	CASSEADRGPQPQHF
.	TRBV19	TRBJ1-2	.	TGTGCCAGTAGCGGCCGTGGCTATGGCTACACCTTC	CASSGRGYGYTF
.	TRBV20-1	TRBJ2-7	TRBD1	TGCAGTGTTCAACAGGGGAACGAGCAGTACTTC	CSVQQGNEQYF
.	TRBV6-1	TRBJ2-1	TRBD1	TGTGCCACGACGGGACAGGGGAGCAATGAGCAGTTCTTC	CATTGQGSNEQFF
many	TRBV7-9	TRBJ2-7	.	TGTGCCAGCAGCTTAAGCCCCTACGAGCAGTACTTC	CASSLSPYEQYF
.	TRBV12-5	TRBJ2-3	.	TGTGCTAGTGGTTTGGTACGCCTAGACACAGATACGCAGTATTTT	CASGLVRLDTDTQYF
many	TRBV20-1	TRBJ2-1	.	TGCAGTGCTAGCTTCTACAATGAGCAGTTCTTC	CSASFYNEQFF
.	TRBV4-1	TRBJ2-7	.	TGCGCCAGCAGCCAAGAACAGGGAATCTCCTACGAGCAGTACTTC	CASSQEQGISYEQYF
few	TRBV5-1	TRBJ2-3	.	TGCGCCAGCGGTGACCCCATGGAGAAGGATACGCAGTATTTT	CASGDPMEKDTQYF
many	TRBV12-3/TRBV12-4	TRBJ2-1	.	TGTGCCAGCAGTTATCGGGACGGAAGCTCCTACAATGAGCAGTTCTTC	CASSYRDGSSYNEQFF
.	TRBV9	TRBJ2-3	.	TGTGCCAGCAGCGTAGCCCCATCGGCTAGCAGAGATACGCAGTATTTT	CASSVAPSASRDTQYF
few	TRBV5-1	TRBJ2-2	.	TGCGCCAGCAGCTTGGGGTTTCGGCAGACTAACACCGGGGAGCTGTTTTTT	CASSLGFRQTNTGELFF
few	TRBV7-8	TRBJ1-4	.	TGTGCCAGCAGCTCTTCTTTGTCTGAAAAACTGTTTTTT	CASSSSLSEKLFF
.	TRBV3-1	TRBJ2-2	.	TGTGCCAGCAGCCATGCCGGGACCGACACCGGGGAGCTGTTTTTT	CASSHAGTDTGELFF
once	TRBV5-1	TRBJ2-1	TRBD2	TGCGCCAGCAGCACCCTAGCGGGAGGGCCTTATGAGCAGTTCTTC	CASSTLAGGPYEQFF
few	TRBV20-1	TRBJ2-7	.	TGCAGTGCTAGAGATCTTCTCAGTAGCTCCTACGAGCAGTACTTC	CSARDLLSSSYEQYF
few	TRBV6-2/TRBV6-3	TRBJ2-1	TRBD1	TGTGCCAGCAGGACCTCCGGGACAGGGTACAATGAGCAGTTCTTC	CASRTSGTGYNEQFF
.	TRBV21-1	TRBJ2-5	.	TGTGCCAGCAGCCACAGGGGGCGATACGAGACCCAGTACTTC	CASSHRGRYETQYF
few	TRBV6-1	TRBJ1-5	.	TGTGCCAGCAGTGGCCCGGGACAAAGAATTGCACATCAGCCCCAGCATTTT	CASSGPGQRIAHQPQHF
.	TRBV7-2	TRBJ2-3	.	TGTGCCAGCAGCTTACAGGCAGGGGTCACAGATACGCAGTATTTT	CASSLQAGVTDTQYF
.	TRBV7-9	TRBJ1-3	.	TGTGCCAGCAGCTTAAATTGGCAGGGACTCTCTGGAAACACCATATATTTT	CASSLNWQGLSGNTIYF
.	TRBV9	TRBJ2-3	TRBD1	TGTGCCAGCAGCGCACAGACAGGGGGAGGGGGCACAGATACGCAGTATTTT	CASSAQTGGGGTDTQYF
.	TRBV3-1	TRBJ2-3	TRBD2	TGTGCCAGCAGCCAAGATTTGGGACTAGCGGGAATAAGCACAGATACGCAGTATTTT	CASSQDLGLAGISTDTQYF
many	TRBV12-3/TRBV12-4	TRBJ2-3	TRBD1	TGTGCCAGCAGACAAGGGACAGGAAGGACAGATACGCAGTATTTT	CASRQGTGRTDTQYF
.	TRBV7-2	TRBJ2-3	TRBD2	TGTGCCAGCACCATATTAGCGGGAGGCCCAGATACGCAGTATTTT	CASTILAGGPDTQYF
.	TRBV4-3	TRBJ1-4	.	TGCGCCAGCAGCCAGTATCGGCAGCGGAGTCATGAAAAACTGTTTTTT	CASSQYRQRSHEKLFF
.	TRBV18	TRBJ2-2	.	TGTGCCAGCTCACCACAGAGAGGCCCGAACACCGGGGAGCTGTTTTTT	CASSPQRGPNTGELFF
.	TRBV6-1	TRBJ1-1	.	TGTGCCAGCAGTCCTCTCCCTTCGGACAGACCGAGAGTAGCTTTCTTT	CASSPLPSDRPRVAFF
many	TRBV12-3/TRBV12-4	TRBJ2-3	.	TGTGCCACCCTACAGGGTGGGACACGAACAGATACGCAGTATTTT	CATLQGGTRTDTQYF
few	TRBV6-1	TRBJ2-7	TRBD2	TGTGCCAGCAGTGACCCGGCGGGGGAAACCTACGAGCAGTACTTC	CASSDPAGETYEQYF
few	TRBV4-3	TRBJ2-2	TRBD1	TGCGCCAGCAGCAAGCGACAGGGTAACACCGGGGAGCTGTTTTTT	CASSKRQGNTGELFF
.	TRBV28	TRBJ2-7	.	TGTGCCAGCAGTCAAAACCGGCCCTCCTACGAGCAGTACTTC	CASSQNRPSYEQYF
.	TRBV3-1	TRBJ1-3	.	TGTGCCAGCAGCCAAGTTACATCTGGAAACACCATATATTTT	CASSQVTSGNTIYF
few	TRBV20-1	TRBJ2-2	TRBD1	TGCAGTGCTAGAGGCCAGGGGGTCGCCGGGGAGCTGTTTTTT	CSARGQGVAGELFF
.	TRBV24-1	TRBJ2-1	.	TGTGCCACCAGTGATTTTGGAGCCGTGGGTTATGAGCAGTTCTTC	CATSDFGAVGYEQFF
.	TRBV20-1	TRBJ2-5	.	TGCAGTGCCCCCATGCTCGAGACCCAGTACTTC	CSAPMLETQYF
few	TRBV12-5	TRBJ2-1	.	TGTGCTAGTGGGGAATATAATGAGCAGTTCTTC	CASGEYNEQFF
.	TRBV2	TRBJ2-1	TRBD2	TGTGCCAGCGTGGAGTGGCTAGCGGGAGCTTCCAATGAGCAGTTCTTC	CASVEWLAGASNEQFF
once	TRBV30	TRBJ2-5	TRBD2	TGTGCCTGGAGTTGGGCTAGCGGGAGTGAGACCCAGTACTTC	CAWSWASGSETQYF